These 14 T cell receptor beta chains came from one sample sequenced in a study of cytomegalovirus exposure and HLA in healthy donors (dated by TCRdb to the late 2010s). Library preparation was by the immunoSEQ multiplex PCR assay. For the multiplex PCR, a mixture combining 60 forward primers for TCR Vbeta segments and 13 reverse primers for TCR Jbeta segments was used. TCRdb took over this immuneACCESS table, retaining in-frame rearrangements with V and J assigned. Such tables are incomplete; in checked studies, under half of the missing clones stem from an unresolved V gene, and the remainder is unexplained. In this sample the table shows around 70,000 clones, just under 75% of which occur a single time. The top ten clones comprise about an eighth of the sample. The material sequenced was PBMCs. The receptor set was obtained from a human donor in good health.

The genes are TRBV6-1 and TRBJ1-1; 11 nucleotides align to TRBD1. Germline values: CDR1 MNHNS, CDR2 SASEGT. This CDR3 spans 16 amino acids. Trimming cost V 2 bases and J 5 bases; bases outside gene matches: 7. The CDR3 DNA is TGTGCCAGCAGTGAACACCCGGGACAGGGGGATACTGAAGCTTTCTTT. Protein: CASSEHPGQGDTEAFF.

The CDR3 DNA reads TGCGCCAGCAGCTTGGGAGCGGAGGTTCGGGGCTACACCTTC. Protein: CASSLGAEVRGYTF. The chain combines TRBV5-1 with TRBJ1-2; D unclear. CDR3 size: 14 residues. In germline, CDR1 is SGHRS, CDR2 YFSETQ. V shed 0 bases and J shed 8 bases, with 14 bases lying between them. Based on the CDR3 plus reference TRBV5-1 and TRBJ1-2, the full variable domain is KAGVTQTPRYLIKTRGQQVTLSCSPISGHRSVSWYQQTPGQGLQFLFEYFSETQRNKGNFPGRFSGRQFSNSRSEMNVSTLELGDSALYLCASSLGAEVRGYTFGSGTRLTVV.

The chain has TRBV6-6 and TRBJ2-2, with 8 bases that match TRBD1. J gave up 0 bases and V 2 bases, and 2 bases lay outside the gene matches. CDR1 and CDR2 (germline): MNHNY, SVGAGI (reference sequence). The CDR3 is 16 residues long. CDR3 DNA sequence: TGTGCCAGCAGTTACCCGGGACAGGCGAACACCGGGGAGCTGTTTTTT. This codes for CASSYPGQANTGELFF.

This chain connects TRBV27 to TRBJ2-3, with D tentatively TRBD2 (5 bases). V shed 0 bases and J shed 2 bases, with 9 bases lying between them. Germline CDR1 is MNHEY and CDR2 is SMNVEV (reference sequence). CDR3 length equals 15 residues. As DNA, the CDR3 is TGTGCCAGCAGTTTATCGAGGGTAGTCACAGATACGCAGTATTTT. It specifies CASSLSRVVTDTQYF.

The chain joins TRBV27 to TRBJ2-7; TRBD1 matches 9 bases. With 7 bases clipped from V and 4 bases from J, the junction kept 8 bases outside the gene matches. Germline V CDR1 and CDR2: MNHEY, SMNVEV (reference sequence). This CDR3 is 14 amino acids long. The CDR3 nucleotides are TGTGCCAGCATGGGAAGACAGGGGGGATACGAGCAGTACTTC. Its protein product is CASMGRQGGYEQYF.

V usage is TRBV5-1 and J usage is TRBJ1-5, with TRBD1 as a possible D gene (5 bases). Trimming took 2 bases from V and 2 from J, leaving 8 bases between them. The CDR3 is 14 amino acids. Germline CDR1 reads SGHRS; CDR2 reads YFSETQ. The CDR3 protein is CASSLGVGNQPQHF. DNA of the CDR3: TGCGCCAGCAGCTTAGGGGTCGGCAATCAGCCCCAGCATTTT.

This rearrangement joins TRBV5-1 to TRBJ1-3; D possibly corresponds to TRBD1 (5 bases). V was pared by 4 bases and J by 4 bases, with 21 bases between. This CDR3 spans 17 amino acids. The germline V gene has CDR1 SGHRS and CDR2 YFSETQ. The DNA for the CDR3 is TGCGCCAGCAGCGGGGGGATTCAACCCGAGGGAGGAAACACCATATATTTT. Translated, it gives CASSGGIQPEGGNTIYF.

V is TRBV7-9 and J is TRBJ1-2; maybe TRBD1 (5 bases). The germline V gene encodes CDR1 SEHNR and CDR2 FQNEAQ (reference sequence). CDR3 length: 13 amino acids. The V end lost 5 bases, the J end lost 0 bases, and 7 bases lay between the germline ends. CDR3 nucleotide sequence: TGTGCCAGCAGCCGGGACTCTAACTATGGCTACACCTTC. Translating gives CASSRDSNYGYTF.

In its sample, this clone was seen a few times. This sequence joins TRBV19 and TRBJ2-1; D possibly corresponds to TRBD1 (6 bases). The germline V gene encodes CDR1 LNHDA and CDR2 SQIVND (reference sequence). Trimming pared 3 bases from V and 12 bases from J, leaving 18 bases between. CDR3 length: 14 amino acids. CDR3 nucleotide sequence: TGTGCCAGTAGTATGTCCCAAGGGGGAAAGCTGCAGTTCTTC. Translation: CASSMSQGGKLQFF.

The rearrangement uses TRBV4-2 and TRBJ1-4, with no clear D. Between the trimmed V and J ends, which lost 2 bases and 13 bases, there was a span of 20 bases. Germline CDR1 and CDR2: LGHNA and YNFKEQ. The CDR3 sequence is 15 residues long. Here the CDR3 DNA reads TGTGCCAGCAGCCAACAACTCCGCGGGGATTCAAGACTGTTTTTT. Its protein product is CASSQQLRGDSRLFF.

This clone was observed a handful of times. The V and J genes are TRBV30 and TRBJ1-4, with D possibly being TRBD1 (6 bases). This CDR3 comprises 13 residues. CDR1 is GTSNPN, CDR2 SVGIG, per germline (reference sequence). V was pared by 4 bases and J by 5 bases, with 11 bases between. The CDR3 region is CAWTGTRNEKLFF. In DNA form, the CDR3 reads TGTGCCTGGACTGGGACACGCAATGAAAAACTGTTTTTT.

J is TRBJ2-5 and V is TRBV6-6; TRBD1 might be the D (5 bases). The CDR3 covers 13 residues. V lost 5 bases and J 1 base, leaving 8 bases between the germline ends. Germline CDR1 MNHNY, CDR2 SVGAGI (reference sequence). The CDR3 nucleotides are TGTGCCAGCAGTGGGGCAGTCCAAGAGACCCAGTACTTC. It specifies CASSGAVQETQYF.

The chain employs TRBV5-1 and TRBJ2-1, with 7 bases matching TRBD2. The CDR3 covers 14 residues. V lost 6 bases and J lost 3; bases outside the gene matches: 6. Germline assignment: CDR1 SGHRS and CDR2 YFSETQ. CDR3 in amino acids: CASKGLADYNEQFF. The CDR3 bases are TGCGCCAGCAAGGGGCTAGCGGACTACAATGAGCAGTTCTTC.

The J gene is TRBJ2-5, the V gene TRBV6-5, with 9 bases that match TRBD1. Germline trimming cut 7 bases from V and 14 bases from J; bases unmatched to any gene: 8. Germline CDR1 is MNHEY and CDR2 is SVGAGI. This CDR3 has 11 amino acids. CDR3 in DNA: TGTGCCAGCACCCAAGGGGGACAGGGATACTTC. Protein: CASTQGGQGYF.